This T cell receptor beta chain appears in the sequencing data of a study of cytomegalovirus exposure and HLA in healthy donors. Whole-study results and caveats: As a later analysis revealed, most CMV-associated TCR beta chains appeared HLA-restricted. Fewer N-insertions (relative to the 666-donor mean) were reportedly seen in an Asian-associated ancestry cluster in a later analysis. Several of the most significant clusters appeared linked to common viral pathogens, based on a later analysis. The authors listed around 150 TCR beta chains as cytomegalovirus-associated.

This clone was recorded a few times. Its antigen is not identified. Trimming cost V 2 bases and J 5 bases, with 10 bases left between them. The germline V gene has CDR1 SGHKS and CDR2 YYEKEE (reference sequence). This CDR3 is 13 amino acids long. The PCR was carried out with 60 Vbeta primers and 13 Jbeta primers. The protocol was immunoSEQ multiplex PCR, while the TCRdb copy is restricted to in-frame clones and leaves out a portion. The data contain roughly 190,000 clones, about 9% of them singletons. The J gene is TRBJ1-1, the V gene TRBV5-5; D is undetermined. The material sequenced was PBMCs. This TCR derives from a woman under 40 in good health and CMV-seropositive. DNA for the CDR3: TGTGCCAGCAGCTTCATCGCGGATACTGAAGCTTTCTTT. It translates to CASSFIADTEAFF.